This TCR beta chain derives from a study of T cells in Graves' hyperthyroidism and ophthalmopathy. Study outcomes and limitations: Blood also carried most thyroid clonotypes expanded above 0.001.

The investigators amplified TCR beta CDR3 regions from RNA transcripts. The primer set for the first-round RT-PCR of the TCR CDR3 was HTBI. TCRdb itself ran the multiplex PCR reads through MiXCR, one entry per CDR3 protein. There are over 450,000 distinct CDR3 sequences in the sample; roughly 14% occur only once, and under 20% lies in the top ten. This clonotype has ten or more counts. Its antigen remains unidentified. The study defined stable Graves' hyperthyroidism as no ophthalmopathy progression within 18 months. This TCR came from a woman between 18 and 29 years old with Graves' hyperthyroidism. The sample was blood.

The CDR3 nucleotides are TGTGCCAGCAGTGAAATTCCTAGCGGGAGGTTCCGCTACGAGCAGTACTTC. The encoded protein is CASSEIPSGRFRYEQYF. The V call is TRBV2, the J call TRBJ2-7, with 11 positions matching TRBD2. This CDR3 has 17 amino acids. Trimming cost V 2 bases and J 3 bases; bases outside gene matches: 9. Germline CDR1 reads SNHLY; CDR2 reads FYNNEI.